Following are 21 T cell receptor beta chains from one sample sequenced in a study of cytomegalovirus exposure and HLA in healthy donors. Amplification used 60 Vbeta primers and 13 Jbeta primers. Profiling relied on immunoSEQ multiplex PCR, and the TCRdb table lists in-frame clones only, not all of them. This repertoire includes about 130,000 clones. What was sequenced was PBMCs. These receptors were obtained from a man aged 18 to 30 in good health and CMV-seronegative.

The V call is TRBV4-2, the J call TRBJ2-3; TRBD1 agrees at 7 bases. Germline CDR1 LGHNA, CDR2 YNFKEQ. J lost 1 base, V lost 0 bases, and 1 base had no gene match. The CDR3 extends over 15 amino acids. The DNA for the CDR3 is TGTGCCAGCAGCCAAGATACAGGGGGCACAGATACGCAGTATTTT. Its translation is CASSQDTGGTDTQYF.

This rearrangement joins TRBV7-6 to TRBJ2-1; D call uncertain. The CDR3 is made up of 15 amino acids. Germline V gene lookup returns CDR1 SGHVS and CDR2 FNYEAQ. The V gene lost 4 bases and the J gene lost 0 bases, with 10 bases spanning the gap. CDR3 sequence (DNA): TGTGCCAGCAGCTCCCTGGCGGACTCCTACAATGAGCAGTTCTTC. It translates to CASSSLADSYNEQFF. The full variable domain, its missing parts supplied by reference TRBV7-6 and TRBJ2-1, is GAGVSQSPRYKVTKRGQDVALRCDPISGHVSLYWYRQALGQGPEFLTYFNYEAQQDKSGLPNDRFSAERPEGSISTLTIQRTEQRDSAMYRCASSSLADSYNEQFFGPGTRLTVL.

This chain joins TRBV10-3 and TRBJ1-3; D call uncertain. From germline, CDR1 is ENHRY and CDR2 SYGVKD. With 7 bases removed from V and 2 bases from J, the gap between germline ends came to 9 bases. This CDR3 comprises 13 residues. In DNA, the CDR3 is TGTGCCATCACTGGGCAGGCTGGAAACACCATATATTTT. This sequence encodes CAITGQAGNTIYF.

The chain is built from TRBV5-4 and TRBJ2-2; weak D call: TRBD1 (6 bases). Trimming took off 4 bases at V and 0 bases at J, with 19 bases between the two ends. CDR3 length equals 18 residues. Germline-derived CDR1 and CDR2 are SGHNT and YYREEE (reference sequence). The DNA for the CDR3 is TGTGCCAGCAGCCCACCTGGGGGCAGGGGCGCGAACACCGGGGAGCTGTTTTTT. It yields the protein CASSPPGGRGANTGELFF.

J is TRBJ1-1 and V is TRBV7-2; TRBD1 is a possible D gene (5 bases). In germline, CDR1 is SGHTA, CDR2 FQGNSA. The CDR3 is 15 residues long. V lost 4 bases and J lost 0, with 12 bases in between. CDR3 protein: CASSSTAPMNTEAFF. In nucleotides, the CDR3 is TGTGCCAGCAGCTCGACAGCCCCCATGAACACTGAAGCTTTCTTT.

The genes are TRBV11-1 and TRBJ1-5; unclear D gene. The germline gives CDR1 SGHAT, CDR2 FQDESV (reference sequence). The CDR3 extends over 13 amino acids. The germline V and J ends were trimmed by 1 base and 8 bases, with 9 bases remaining between them. Here the CDR3 DNA reads TGTGCCAGCAGCTTAGGGCCAATTGAGCCCCAGCATTTT. This codes for CASSLGPIEPQHF.

V and J are TRBV5-1 and TRBJ2-7; TRBD2 matches at 8 bases. The CDR3 sequence is 15 residues long. Germline assignment: CDR1 SGHRS and CDR2 YFSETQ. The V gene end was trimmed by 5 bases and the J gene end by 0 bases; junction bases not matched to a gene: 7. Written as DNA, the CDR3 is TGCGCCAGCAGGTCGCGCGCGGGAGGCTCCTACGAGCAGTACTTC. Protein product: CASRSRAGGSYEQYF.

The rearrangement joins TRBV7-8 to TRBJ1-4, with 9 bases lining up with TRBD1. Losses at the gene ends were 4 bases for V and 1 base for J; bases not matched to a gene: 4. CDR1 and CDR2 from the germline V gene are SGHVS and FQNEAQ. The CDR3 length is 16 residues. CDR3 residues: CASSSGTGITNEKLFF. The CDR3 nucleotides read TGTGCCAGCAGCTCCGGGACAGGGATAACTAATGAAAAACTGTTTTTT.

V gene TRBV9 combines with J gene TRBJ1-2, with 8 bases identical to TRBD1. Germline CDR1 SGDLS, CDR2 YYNGEE. The CDR3 runs 16 residues. V lost 3 bases, J lost 4 bases, and 11 bases stayed unmatched. This chain's CDR3 is CASSARTGRSSYGYTF. The CDR3 bases are TGTGCCAGCAGCGCCCGGACAGGGAGGTCGAGCTATGGCTACACCTTC. Looking up the rest from reference TRBV9 and TRBJ1-2 gives the full variable domain: DSGVTQTPKHLITATGQRVTLRCSPRSGDLSVYWYQQSLDQGLQFLIQYYNGEERAKGNILERFSAQQFPDLHSELNLSSLELGDSALYFCASSARTGRSSYGYTFGSGTRLTVV.

The rearrangement joins TRBV18 to TRBJ2-5; D remains unclear. The CDR3 sequence is 13 residues long. The V gene lost 4 bases and the J gene lost 3 bases, with 9 bases spanning the gap. Germline-derived CDR1 and CDR2 are KGHSH and LQKENI. The CDR3 region has the DNA TGTGCCAGCTCACTCATGGCTGAAGAGACCCAGTACTTC. Protein: CASSLMAEETQYF.

The J gene is TRBJ2-5, the V gene TRBV4-1; D possibly corresponds to TRBD2 (6 bases). CDR1 and CDR2 from the germline V gene are MGHRA and YSYEKL. This CDR3 region has 15 residues. The V and J ends lost 2 bases and 2 bases respectively, with 12 bases between them. The DNA for the CDR3 is TGCGCCAGCAGCCAAACCCCGACTAGTCAAGAGACCCAGTACTTC. Its protein product is CASSQTPTSQETQYF.

The CDR3 region is CASSVGGSGGASSGYTF. The CDR3 DNA reads as TGTGCCAGCAGTGTAGGGGGCTCAGGGGGCGCTTCGTCCGGCTACACCTTC. The chain recombines TRBV28 with TRBJ1-2, with 8 nucleotides matching TRBD1. V gave up 5 bases and J gave up 8 bases; unmatched junction bases: 19. The CDR3 spans 17 residues. CDR1 and CDR2 (germline): MDHEN, SYDVKM.

The rearrangement joins TRBV14 to TRBJ1-5; the D is unclear. The CDR3 loop spans 13 amino acids. Trimming stripped 1 base from V and 7 bases from J, with 8 bases between. CDR1 is SGHDN, CDR2 FVKESK, per germline. The CDR3 bases are TGTGCCAGCAGCCAAGGAGGAAGACAGCCCCAGCATTTT. Its translation: CASSQGGRQPQHF.

V and J are TRBV2 and TRBJ2-1; maybe TRBD2 (6 bases). This CDR3 contains 14 residues. The germline V gene has CDR1 SNHLY and CDR2 FYNNEI. The V end lost 9 bases, the J end lost 4 bases, and 16 bases lay between the germline ends. In DNA, the CDR3 is TGTGCCAGGGATTCGGGGGTAGGATACAATGAGCAGTTCTTC. Translation: CARDSGVGYNEQFF. Together with reference TRBV2 and TRBJ2-1, the CDR3 gives the full variable domain: EPEVTQTPSHQVTQMGQEVILRCVPISNHLYFYWYRQILGQKVEFLVSFYNNEISEKSEIFDDQFSVERPDGSNFTLKIRSTKLEDSAMYFCARDSGVGYNEQFFGPGTRLTVL.

The J gene is TRBJ1-5, the V gene TRBV28, with D tentatively TRBD1 (5 bases). Trimming stripped 2 bases from V and 6 bases from J, with 8 bases between. CDR1 is MDHEN, CDR2 SYDVKM, per germline. The length of the CDR3 is 13 residues. Here the CDR3 reads CASSLQGVQPQHF. CDR3 coding DNA: TGTGCCAGCAGTTTACAGGGTGTTCAGCCCCAGCATTTT.

This chain links TRBV6-6 with TRBJ1-5, with a weak D call TRBD1 (5 bases). Germline V gene sequence: CDR1 MNHNY, CDR2 SVGAGI (reference sequence). The V and J ends lost 3 bases and 0 bases respectively, with 12 bases between them. CDR3 length: 16 residues. CDR3 bases: TGTGCCAGCAGTTATAATCTTGACAGTAGCAATCAGCCCCAGCATTTT. Its protein is CASSYNLDSSNQPQHF.

As DNA, the CDR3 is TGCGCCAGCAGCCACACATCGGGGGGTTTCACCTACGAGCAGTACTTC. Translation gives CASSHTSGGFTYEQYF. The genes are TRBV4-3 and TRBJ2-7; 7 nucleotides line up with TRBD2. The CDR3 sequence is 16 residues long. V shed 3 bases, J shed 2 bases, and the junction held 10 bases outside the gene matches. The germline gives CDR1 LGHNA, CDR2 YSLEER.

The rearrangement links TRBV2 to TRBJ1-6; TRBD1 might be the D (5 bases). The germline V gene has CDR1 SNHLY and CDR2 FYNNEI. The length of the CDR3 is 13 residues. The V gene lost 11 bases and the J gene lost 4 bases, with 12 bases spanning the gap. The CDR3 nucleotides are TGTGCCGGATCAGGGCCGTATAATTCACCCCTCCACTTT. Translating gives CAGSGPYNSPLHF.

V and J are TRBV7-2 and TRBJ1-2; 7 positions agree with TRBD1. Germline lookup yields CDR1 SGHTA and CDR2 FQGNSA. The J segment lost 4 bases and the V segment lost 4 bases, leaving 9 bases of the junction unmatched. The length of the CDR3 is 15 residues. CDR3 in amino acids: CASSSSPDRVYGYTF. The CDR3 DNA reads as TGTGCCAGCAGCTCGTCCCCTGACAGGGTCTATGGCTACACCTTC. The full variable domain, completed using reference TRBV7-2 and TRBJ1-2, is GAGVSQSPSNKVTEKGKDVELRCDPISGHTALYWYRQSLGQGLEFLIYFQGNSAPDKSGLPSDRFSAERTGGSVSTLTIQRTQQEDSAVYLCASSSSPDRVYGYTFGSGTRLTVV.

The chain couples TRBV7-9 to TRBJ2-7; TRBD1 aligns across 9 bases. Germline V lookup: CDR1 SEHNR, CDR2 FQNEAQ (reference sequence). This CDR3 region has 14 residues. V was clipped by 5 bases and J by 4 bases; unmatched bases: 6. CDR3 loop: CASSLRDRAYEQYF. In nucleotides, the CDR3 is TGTGCCAGCAGCCTCCGGGACAGGGCTTACGAGCAGTACTTC.

The V and J genes are TRBV5-1 and TRBJ1-4, with 7 positions matching TRBD1. The CDR3 has 14 residues. Trimming cost V 4 bases and J 6 bases; bases outside gene matches: 6. Germline-derived CDR1 and CDR2 are SGHRS and YFSETQ. The CDR3 coding sequence is TGCGCCAGCAGCCTGGACAGGTCCTATGAAAAACTGTTTTTT. Translation gives CASSLDRSYEKLFF.